This T cell receptor beta chain was sequenced for a study of post-analysis software for immune sequencing data. Overall study: In terms of disease course, relapsing-remitting, secondary progressive and progressive-relapsing multiple sclerosis were included.

As to this clonotype: The antigen is undetermined. With a much larger clone just one base away, this may be a read error.

Findings of the study overall: Multiple sclerosis was associated with a significant reduction in normalized Chao1 diversity relative to controls. The authors found that F measure strongly co-clustered same-batch samples. Relative to controls, patients had 4 or 5 TRBV segments at higher frequency, with TRBV5-6, TRBV5-1 and TRBV20-1 among these.

Trimming stripped 4 bases from V and 11 bases from J, with 11 bases between. The CDR3 extends over 10 amino acids. Germline CDR1 reads SQVTM; CDR2 reads ANQGSEA. TCR beta cDNA libraries had unique molecular identifiers. When 1 to 10 million T cells were used, they gave 500,000 or so cDNA molecules. One entry per CDR3 protein results from TCRdb running MiXCR on the PCR reads. The profile shows around 190,000 distinct CDR3 sequences, 29% of them singletons. Sequenced: blood. The chain is built from TRBV29-1 and TRBJ2-5; TRBD1 might be the D (5 bases). This receptor was identified in a girl aged 2-17 years with multiple sclerosis. CDR3 nucleotides: TGCAGCGTTGGTGACGCAGGGCAGTACTTC. Translation gives CSVGDAGQYF.